This TCR beta chain was identified during a study of siplizumab effects on memory and regulatory T cells. Notes on the study in general: Mappable alloreactive CD4+ clones averaged approximately 69% Treg-derived with siplizumab versus about 30% in controls.

To note about this clone: Its antigen remains unknown.

There are 14 residues in the CDR3. Per the germline V gene, CDR1 is MGHRA and CDR2 is YSYEKL. Trimming left V 0 bases short and J 5 bases short, with 8 bases between. Libraries were prepared by immunoSEQ multiplex PCR; TCRdb keeps only in-frame clonotypes and omits some of them. The data hold fewer than 120,000 clones, with roughly 92% observed a single time. Material: CD4+ T cells sorted from blood. The rearrangement uses TRBV4-1 and TRBJ1-3; no definite D call. The TCR was taken from a human donor in good health. CDR3 protein: CASSQDLGRNTIYF. CDR3 coding DNA: TGCGCCAGCAGCCAAGATCTTGGCAGAAACACCATATATTTT.